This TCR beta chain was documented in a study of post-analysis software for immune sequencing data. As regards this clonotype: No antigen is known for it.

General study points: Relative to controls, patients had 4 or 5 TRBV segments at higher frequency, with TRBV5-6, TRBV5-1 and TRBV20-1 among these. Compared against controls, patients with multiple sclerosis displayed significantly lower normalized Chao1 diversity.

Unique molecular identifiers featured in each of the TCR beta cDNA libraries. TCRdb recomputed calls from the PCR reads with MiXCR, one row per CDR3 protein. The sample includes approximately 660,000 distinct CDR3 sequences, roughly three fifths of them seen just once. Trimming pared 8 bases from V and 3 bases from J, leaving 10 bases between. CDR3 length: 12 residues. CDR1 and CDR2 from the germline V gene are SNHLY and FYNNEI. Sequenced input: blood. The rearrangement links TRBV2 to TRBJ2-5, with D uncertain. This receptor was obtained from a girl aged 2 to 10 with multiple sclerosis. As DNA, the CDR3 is TGTGCCAGCTGGCAAAGGAAAGAGACCCAGTACTTC. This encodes CASWQRKETQYF.